Presented here are 25 T cell receptor beta chains from one specimen sequenced in a study of T cell repertoires in cytomegalovirus infection. Via MiXCR, TCRdb re-called the reads, giving one row per CDR3 protein. The sample includes around 900,000 distinct CDR3 sequences, around a third of them seen just once. Antigens for these TCRs are unknown. The sequencing here drew on cultured CD8+ T cells from PBMCs, taken from culture after CMV antigen stimulation. These receptors were taken from a human donor in good health (CMV status not recorded). Some clones in this sample may be carry-over from other donors' samples.

The chain joins TRBV10-3 to TRBJ2-2; D ambiguous. V was cut by 3 bases and J by 3 bases, with 8 bases left in between. Germline V gene sequence: CDR1 ENHRY, CDR2 SYGVKD. The CDR3 is 14 amino acids. The CDR3 region is CAISDVTHTGELFF. In DNA, the CDR3 is TGTGCCATCAGTGACGTCACGCACACCGGGGAGCTGTTTTTT.

The rearrangement links TRBV6-2 or TRBV6-3 to TRBJ2-1; D might be TRBD1 (5 bases). From germline, CDR1 is MNHEY and CDR2 SVGEGT. The germline V and J ends were trimmed by 5 bases and 4 bases, with 12 bases remaining between them. The CDR3 length is 14 residues. The CDR3, as DNA: TGTGCCAGCAGTCGACAGAACCTATACAATGAGCAGTTCTTC. Translated, it gives CASSRQNLYNEQFF.

This clonotype was detected only a few times. The DNA of the CDR3 is TGTGCCAGTAGTCCACGAGTCGCGGGGTGGGACGGCTACACCTTC. This translates into CASSPRVAGWDGYTF. The chain employs TRBV19 and TRBJ1-2; maybe TRBD1 (5 bases). Trimming cost V 5 bases and J 8 bases, with 21 bases left between them. The CDR3 covers 15 residues. Germline CDR1 is LNHDA and CDR2 is SQIVND (reference sequence). Filled out from reference TRBV19 and TRBJ1-2, the complete variable domain reads DGGITQSPKYLFRKEGQNVTLSCEQNLNHDAMYWYRQDPGQGLRLIYYSQIVNDFQKGDIAEGYSVSREKKESFPLTVTSAQKNPTAFYLCASSPRVAGWDGYTFGSGTRLTVV.

Ten or more counts support this clonotype. V usage is TRBV11-1 and J usage is TRBJ2-1; maybe TRBD1 (6 bases). The CDR3 loop spans 16 amino acids. The germline V gene encodes CDR1 SGHAT and CDR2 FQDESV (reference sequence). Trimming pared 5 bases from V and 6 bases from J, leaving 20 bases between. CDR3 sequence: CASSMAGQNPSNEQFF. The CDR3 coding sequence is TGTGCCAGCAGCATGGCCGGACAGAACCCAAGCAATGAGCAGTTCTTC. The full variable domain, rest sourced from reference TRBV11-1 and TRBJ2-1, is EAEVAQSPRYKITEKSQAVAFWCDPISGHATLYWYRQILGQGPELLVQFQDESVVDDSQLPKDRFSAERLKGVDSTLKIQPAELGDSAMYLCASSMAGQNPSNEQFFGPGTRLTVL.

In its sample, this clonotype was seen a few times. In DNA form, the CDR3 reads TGTGCCAGCTTCGGGCTCCGGGGACAGGACAACTATGGCTACACCTTC. Translating gives CASFGLRGQDNYGYTF. The chain recombines TRBV12-3 or TRBV12-4 with TRBJ1-2; 8 bases match TRBD1. The CDR3 loop spans 16 amino acids. V gave up 8 bases and J gave up 2 bases; unmatched junction bases: 13.

The chain recombines TRBV5-1 with TRBJ2-7, with TRBD2 as a possible D gene (7 bases). CDR1 and CDR2 (germline): SGHRS, YFSETQ. The CDR3 has 16 amino acids. V dropped 0 bases and J dropped 6 bases, with 19 bases sitting between them. The CDR3 DNA sequence: TGCGCCAGCAGCTTGGACGGGGGGCCTCCAGGAGGCGAGCAGTACGTC. Translating it yields CASSLDGGPPGGEQYV.

The genes are TRBV27 and TRBJ2-5, with D perhaps TRBD1 (6 bases). CDR1 MNHEY and CDR2 SMNVEV come from the germline V gene (reference sequence). V lost 6 bases and J lost 2, with 16 bases in between. The length of the CDR3 is 15 residues. The CDR3 here is CASSLSTGLQETQYF. In DNA, the CDR3 is TGTGCCAGCAGCCTATCGACAGGACTTCAAGAGACCCAGTACTTC.

The V gene is TRBV6-5, the J gene TRBJ1-1, with no clear D. Germline V gene lookup returns CDR1 MNHEY and CDR2 SVGAGI. The CDR3 has 17 residues. The V end was cut by 2 bases, the J end by 0 bases, with 16 bases between. The CDR3 DNA is TGTGCCAGCAGTTACACATTCCAACCCCGTCTGAACACTGAAGCTTTCTTT. As protein: CASSYTFQPRLNTEAFF.

The chain combines TRBV7-9 with TRBJ1-2; D is undetermined. The CDR3 loop spans 17 amino acids. Between the trimmed V and J ends, which lost 1 base and 4 bases, there was a span of 19 bases. Germline-derived CDR1 and CDR2 are SEHNR and FQNEAQ (reference sequence). The CDR3 nucleotides read TGTGCCAGCAGCTTAGAAGGTTCGGCGGCATTACTCTATGGCTACACCTTC. This sequence encodes CASSLEGSAALLYGYTF.

This clonotype was detected ten times or more. The chain uses TRBV7-8 and TRBJ1-2; the D gene is possibly TRBD1 (5 bases). V lost 5 bases, J lost 6 bases, and 25 bases lay in between. The CDR3 is made up of 17 amino acids. Germline V CDR1 and CDR2: SGHVS, FQNEAQ. The CDR3 loop is CASSLWGLGGAGDGYTF. CDR3 nucleotides: TGTGCCAGCAGCCTATGGGGTCTAGGAGGGGCTGGAGATGGCTACACCTTC.

Concerning this clonotype: Sequence at one end of the junction differs from germline and may be a read error. The chain has TRBV11-1 and TRBJ2-1; no firm D call. The V gene's germline CDR1 is SGHAT and CDR2 FQDESV (reference sequence). This CDR3 has 15 residues. The CDR3 DNA reads TGTGCCAGCAACTTAATTGGGTCTTCCTACAATGAGCAGTTCTTC. Its translation: CASNLIGSSYNEQFF.

The chain employs TRBV6-6 and TRBJ2-1; 7 nucleotides line up with TRBD1. The V segment lost 0 bases and the J segment 2 bases; nucleotides outside the gene matches: 16. The CDR3 is 20 residues long. Germline lookup yields CDR1 MNHNY and CDR2 SVGAGI (reference sequence). The DNA of the CDR3 is TGTGCCAGCAGTTACTCTGACATTGGGGCCGACAGGGTCGCCTACAATGAGCAGTTCTTC. Translation: CASSYSDIGADRVAYNEQFF.

In this sample, this clonotype turned up a few times. The V gene is TRBV6-1, the J gene TRBJ1-5; D is uncertain. Germline CDR1 is MNHNS and CDR2 is SASEGT. The CDR3 spans 15 residues. Trimming took off 2 bases at V and 11 bases at J, with 19 bases between the two ends. CDR3 sequence: CASSELDPKVVAQHF. The CDR3 region has the DNA TGTGCCAGCAGTGAATTGGACCCGAAGGTCGTTGCCCAGCATTTT.

The chain links TRBV7-8 to TRBJ2-1; D unclear. V was shortened by 1 base and J by 12 bases, with 16 bases between the two germline ends. There are 14 residues in the CDR3. The germline gives CDR1 SGHVS, CDR2 FQNEAQ. DNA of the CDR3: TGTGCCAGCAGCTTAGGAACCGACGGACCTTGGCAGTTCTTC. This sequence encodes CASSLGTDGPWQFF.

The gene calls are TRBV4-1 and TRBJ2-4; no clear D. CDR1 is MGHRA and CDR2 is YSYEKL in the germline V gene. This CDR3 has 12 amino acids. The ends were cut back, 0 bases at V and 7 bases at J, with 4 bases in the middle. CDR3: CASSQDRNIQYF. For the CDR3, the DNA is TGCGCCAGCAGCCAAGATAGGAACATTCAGTACTTC.

V is TRBV29-1 and J is TRBJ2-1; 7 nucleotides agree with TRBD1. V was clipped by 6 bases and J by 0 bases; unmatched bases: 14. Looked up from germline, CDR1 is SQVTM and CDR2 is ANQGSEA. CDR3 length equals 17 residues. The CDR3 DNA follows: TGCAGCGTCCTGGGAGATGACAGGGTGGGCTCCTACAATGAGCAGTTCTTC. Protein: CSVLGDDRVGSYNEQFF.

This clonotype was observed many times. The chain is built from TRBV7-6 and TRBJ2-1, with D unclear. The CDR3 runs 15 residues. The germline V gene has CDR1 SGHVS and CDR2 FNYEAQ. V lost 1 base, J lost 6 bases, and 13 bases lay in between. CDR3 sequence reads: CASSLGSRTGNEQFF. CDR3 DNA: TGTGCCAGCAGCTTAGGATCGAGGACCGGCAATGAGCAGTTCTTC.

This clonotype was seen a handful of times. The V and J genes are TRBV12-3 or TRBV12-4 and TRBJ1-2; 7 bases agree with TRBD1. This CDR3 has 15 amino acids. With 3 bases clipped from V and 6 bases from J, the junction kept 10 bases outside the gene matches. CDR3 residues: CASSFMAGGSDGYTF. The CDR3, as DNA: TGTGCCAGCAGTTTTATGGCAGGGGGTAGCGATGGCTACACCTTC.

This clonotype has only a few counts. This rearrangement joins TRBV12-3 or TRBV12-4 to TRBJ2-2; TRBD2 aligns across 15 bases. Trimming cost V 4 bases and J 0 bases; bases outside gene matches: 9. This CDR3 spans 20 amino acids. The CDR3 DNA reads TGTGCCAGCAGTTCCCCCCGGGGACTAGCGGGGGGCCCGAACACCGGGGAGCTGTTTTTT. Protein: CASSSPRGLAGGPNTGELFF.

The genes are TRBV6-2 or TRBV6-3 and TRBJ2-7; D uncertain. Germline lookup yields CDR1 MNHEY and CDR2 SVGEGT. CDR3 length: 14 residues. V lost 7 bases and J lost 2, with 15 bases in between. This CDR3 reads CASIPRGYPYEQYF. In DNA, the CDR3 is TGTGCCAGCATCCCTCGAGGCTACCCCTACGAGCAGTACTTC.

The chain joins TRBV10-3 to TRBJ1-3; 7 positions agree with TRBD1. The ends lost 6 bases at V and 1 base at J; junction bases unmatched: 12. CDR1 ENHRY and CDR2 SYGVKD come from the germline V gene. The CDR3 length is 17 residues. CDR3 nucleotides: TGTGCCATCAGCGTGACGCCACAGGGGAGTTCTGGAAACACCATATATTTT. Its protein is CAISVTPQGSSGNTIYF.

This chain links TRBV29-1 with TRBJ2-4; 8 nucleotides agree with TRBD1. After removal of 3 bases from V and 8 bases from J, the junction contained 15 bases not matched to a gene. This CDR3 has 16 residues. CDR1 is SQVTM and CDR2 is ANQGSEA in the germline V gene. The CDR3 nucleotides read TGCAGCGTTGAGGGACAGGCGGCGGGGAATGAGGACATTCAGTACTTC. Protein product: CSVEGQAAGNEDIQYF.

In its sample, this clonotype was seen many times. This chain uses TRBV27 with TRBJ1-1; 7 positions agree with TRBD1. Per germline, CDR1 MNHEY and CDR2 SMNVEV (reference sequence). With V trimmed by 6 bases and J by 0 bases, 7 bases remained unmatched. This CDR3 region has 15 residues. The CDR3 loop is CASSSRQGLNTEAFF. The CDR3 DNA is TGTGCCAGCAGCTCAAGACAGGGCCTGAACACTGAAGCTTTCTTT.

This clonotype showed up just a few times. The chain joins TRBV6-6 to TRBJ1-1; D remains ambiguous. The ends were cut back, 6 bases at V and 7 bases at J, with 9 bases in the middle. The V gene's germline CDR1 is MNHNY and CDR2 SVGAGI (reference sequence). The CDR3 covers 11 residues. The chain's CDR3 is CASSDRIEAFF. The CDR3 DNA sequence: TGTGCCAGCAGCGATCGCATTGAAGCTTTCTTT.

The genes are TRBV6-4 and TRBJ1-2; a weak D match, TRBD1 (5 bases). Germline V gives CDR1 MRHNA, CDR2 SNTAGT. Trimming cost V 6 bases and J 0 bases, with 17 bases left between them. CDR3 length: 16 residues. DNA for the CDR3: TGTGCCAGCAGCCCCAGGGTTGCACTTGCTAACTATGGCTACACCTTC. Residues: CASSPRVALANYGYTF.